The clone carrying this T cell receptor (beta chain) was seen ten or more times. The sample is drawn from a study of early T cells in non-severe SARS-CoV-2 infection. Study details: Bulk RNA isolated from unsorted whole blood underwent sequencing; chains were not paired.

In the library, individual cDNA molecules carried attached unique molecular identifiers. TCRdb used MiXCR to reprocess the 5' RACE reads, holding one entry per CDR3 protein. Altogether roughly 25,000 distinct CDR3 sequences are present, 5.1% being singletons, with the ten largest covering approximately 3.8%. Per the germline V gene, CDR1 is SGHVS and CDR2 is FNYEAQ. Trimming at V came to 1 base and at J to 5 bases, leaving 9 bases not matched to a gene. The length of the CDR3 is 17 residues. Input material: whole blood. The sequence came from an adult who was a healthcare worker with PCR-confirmed SARS-CoV-2 infection or an uninfected control (not recorded which). The chain joins TRBV7-6 to TRBJ2-7, with 12 bases matching TRBD2. The CDR3 sequence is CASSLDPILAGGHEQYF. The CDR3 DNA is TGTGCCAGCAGCTTAGACCCCATACTAGCGGGGGGCCACGAGCAGTACTTC. The whole variable domain, remainder taken from reference TRBV7-6 and TRBJ2-7, is GAGVSQSPRYKVTKRGQDVALRCDPISGHVSLYWYRQALGQGPEFLTYFNYEAQQDKSGLPNDRFSAERPEGSISTLTIQRTEQRDSAMYRCASSLDPILAGGHEQYFGPGTRLTVT.